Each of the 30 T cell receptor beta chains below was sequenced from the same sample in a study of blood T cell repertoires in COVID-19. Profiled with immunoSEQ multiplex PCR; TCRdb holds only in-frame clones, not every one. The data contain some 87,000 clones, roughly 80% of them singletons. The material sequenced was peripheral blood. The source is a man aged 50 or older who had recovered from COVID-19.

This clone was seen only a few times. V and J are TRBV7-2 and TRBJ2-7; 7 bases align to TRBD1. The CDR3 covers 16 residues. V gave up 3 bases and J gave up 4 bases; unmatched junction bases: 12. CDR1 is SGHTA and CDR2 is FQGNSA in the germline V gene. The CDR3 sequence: CASSLSGQLGVYEQYF. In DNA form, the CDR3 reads TGTGCCAGCAGCTTGTCGGGACAGCTTGGAGTTTACGAGCAGTACTTC.

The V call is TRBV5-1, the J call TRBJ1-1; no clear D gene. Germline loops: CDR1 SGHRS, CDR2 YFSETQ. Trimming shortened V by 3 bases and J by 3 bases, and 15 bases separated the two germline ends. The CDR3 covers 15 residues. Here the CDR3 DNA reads TGCGCCAGCAGCTCTGGAGTTCCCGGGGACACTGAAGCTTTCTTT. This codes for CASSSGVPGDTEAFF.

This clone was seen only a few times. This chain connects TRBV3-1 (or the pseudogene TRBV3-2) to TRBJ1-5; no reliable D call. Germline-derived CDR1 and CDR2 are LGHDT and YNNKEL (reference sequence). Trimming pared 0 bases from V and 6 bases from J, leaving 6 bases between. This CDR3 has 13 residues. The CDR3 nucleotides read TGTGCCAGCAGCCAAGATGTCAGTCAGCCCCAGCATTTT. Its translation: CASSQDVSQPQHF.

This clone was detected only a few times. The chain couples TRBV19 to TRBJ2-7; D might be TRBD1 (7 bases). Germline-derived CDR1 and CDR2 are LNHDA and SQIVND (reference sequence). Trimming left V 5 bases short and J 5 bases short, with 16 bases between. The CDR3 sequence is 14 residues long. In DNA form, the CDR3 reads TGTGCCAGTAGTCTCCAGGGGGGTAGGGACGAGCAGTACTTC. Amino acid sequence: CASSLQGGRDEQYF.

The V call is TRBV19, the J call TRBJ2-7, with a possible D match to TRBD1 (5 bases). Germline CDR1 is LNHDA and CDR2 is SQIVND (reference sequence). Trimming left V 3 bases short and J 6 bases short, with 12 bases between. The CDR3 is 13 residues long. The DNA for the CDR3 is TGTGCCAGTAGTATTATCGCAGGGCTCGAGCAGTACTTC. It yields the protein CASSIIAGLEQYF.

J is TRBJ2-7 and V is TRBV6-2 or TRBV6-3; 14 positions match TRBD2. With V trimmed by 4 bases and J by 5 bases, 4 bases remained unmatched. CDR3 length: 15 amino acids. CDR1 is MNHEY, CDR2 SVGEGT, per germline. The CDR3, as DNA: TGTGCCAGCAGTTGGACTAGCGGGGGGCCACACGAGCAGTACTTC. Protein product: CASSWTSGGPHEQYF.

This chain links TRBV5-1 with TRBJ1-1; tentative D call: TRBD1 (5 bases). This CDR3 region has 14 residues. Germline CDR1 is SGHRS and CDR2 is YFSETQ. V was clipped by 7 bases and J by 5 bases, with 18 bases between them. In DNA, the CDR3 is TGCGCCAGCCGGATCGACAGTTCTAGTACTGAAGCTTTCTTT. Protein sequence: CASRIDSSSTEAFF.

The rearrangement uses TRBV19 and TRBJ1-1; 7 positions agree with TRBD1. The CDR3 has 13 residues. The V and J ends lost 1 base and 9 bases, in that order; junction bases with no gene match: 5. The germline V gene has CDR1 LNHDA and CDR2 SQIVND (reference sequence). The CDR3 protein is CASSIATGLQAFF. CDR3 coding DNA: TGTGCCAGTAGTATAGCGACAGGGTTACAAGCTTTCTTT.

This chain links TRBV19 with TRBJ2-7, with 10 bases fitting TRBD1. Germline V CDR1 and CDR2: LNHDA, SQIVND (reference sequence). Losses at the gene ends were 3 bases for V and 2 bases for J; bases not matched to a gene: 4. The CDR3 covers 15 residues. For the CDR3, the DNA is TGTGCCAGTAGTATCGGGGGACAGGGGACCTACGAGCAGTACTTC. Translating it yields CASSIGGQGTYEQYF.

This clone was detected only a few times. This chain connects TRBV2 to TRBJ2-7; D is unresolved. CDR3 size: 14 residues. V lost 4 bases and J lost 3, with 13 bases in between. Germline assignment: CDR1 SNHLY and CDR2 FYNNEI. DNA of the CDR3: TGTGCCAGCAGTGCTATCTTAGGAGTCTACGAGCAGTACTTC. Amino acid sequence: CASSAILGVYEQYF. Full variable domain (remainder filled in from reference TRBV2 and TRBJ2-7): EPEVTQTPSHQVTQMGQEVILRCVPISNHLYFYWYRQILGQKVEFLVSFYNNEISEKSEIFDDQFSVERPDGSNFTLKIRSTKLEDSAMYFCASSAILGVYEQYFGPGTRLTVT.

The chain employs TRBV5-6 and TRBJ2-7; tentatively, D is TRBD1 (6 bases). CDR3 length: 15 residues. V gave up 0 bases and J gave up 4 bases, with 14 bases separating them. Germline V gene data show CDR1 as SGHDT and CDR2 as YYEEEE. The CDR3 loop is CASSLELDRKYEQYF. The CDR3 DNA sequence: TGTGCCAGCAGCTTGGAGTTGGACAGAAAATACGAGCAGTACTTC.

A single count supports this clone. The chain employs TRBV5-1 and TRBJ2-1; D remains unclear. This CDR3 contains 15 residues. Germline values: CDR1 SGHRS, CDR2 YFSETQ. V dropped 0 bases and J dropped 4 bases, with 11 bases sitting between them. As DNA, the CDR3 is TGCGCCAGCAGCTTGGGCAGCGCGACGTACAATGAGCAGTTCTTC. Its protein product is CASSLGSATYNEQFF.

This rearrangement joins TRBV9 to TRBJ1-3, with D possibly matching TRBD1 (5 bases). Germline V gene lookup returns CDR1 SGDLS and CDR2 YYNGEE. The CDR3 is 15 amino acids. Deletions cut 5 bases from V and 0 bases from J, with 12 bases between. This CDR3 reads CASSEGVRSGNTIYF. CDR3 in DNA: TGTGCCAGCAGTGAAGGGGTTCGCTCTGGAAACACCATATATTTT.

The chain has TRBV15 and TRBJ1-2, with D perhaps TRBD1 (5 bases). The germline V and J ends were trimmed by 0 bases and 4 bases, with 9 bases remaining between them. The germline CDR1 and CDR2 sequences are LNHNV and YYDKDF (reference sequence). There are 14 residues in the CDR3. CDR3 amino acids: CATSRDRGFYGYTF. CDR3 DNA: TGTGCCACCAGCAGAGATCGGGGGTTCTATGGCTACACCTTC.

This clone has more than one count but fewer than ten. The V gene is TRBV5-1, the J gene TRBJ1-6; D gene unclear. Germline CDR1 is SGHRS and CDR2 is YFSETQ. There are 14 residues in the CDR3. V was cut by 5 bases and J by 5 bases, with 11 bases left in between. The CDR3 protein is CASREGRDNSPLHF. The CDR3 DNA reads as TGCGCCAGCAGAGAAGGGAGGGATAATTCACCCCTCCACTTT.

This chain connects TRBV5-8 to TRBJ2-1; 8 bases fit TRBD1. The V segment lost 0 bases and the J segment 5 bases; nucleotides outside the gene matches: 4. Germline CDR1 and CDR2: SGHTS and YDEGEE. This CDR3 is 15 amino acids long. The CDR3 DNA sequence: TGTGCCAGCAGCTTGGAACAGGGGGTCGACAATGAGCAGTTCTTC. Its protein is CASSLEQGVDNEQFF.

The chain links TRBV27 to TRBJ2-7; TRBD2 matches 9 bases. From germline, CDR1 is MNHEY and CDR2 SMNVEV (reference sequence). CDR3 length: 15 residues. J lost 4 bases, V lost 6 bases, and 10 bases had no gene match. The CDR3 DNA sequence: TGTGCCAGCAGCCCTACTCTAGCGGGGCTATACGAGCAGTACTTC. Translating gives CASSPTLAGLYEQYF.

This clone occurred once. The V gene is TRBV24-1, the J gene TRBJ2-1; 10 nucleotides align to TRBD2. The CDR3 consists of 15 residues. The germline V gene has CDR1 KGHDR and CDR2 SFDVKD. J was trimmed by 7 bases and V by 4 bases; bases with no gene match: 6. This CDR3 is CATSDASGSMNEQFF. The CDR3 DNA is TGTGCCACCAGTGACGCTAGCGGGAGTATGAATGAGCAGTTCTTC.

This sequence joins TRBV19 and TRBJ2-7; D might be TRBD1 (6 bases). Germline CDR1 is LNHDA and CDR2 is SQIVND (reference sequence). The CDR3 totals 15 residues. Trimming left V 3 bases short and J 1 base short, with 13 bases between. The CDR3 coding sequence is TGTGCCAGTAGTATGACATGGGACACTTCCTACGAGCAGTACTTC. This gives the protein CASSMTWDTSYEQYF.

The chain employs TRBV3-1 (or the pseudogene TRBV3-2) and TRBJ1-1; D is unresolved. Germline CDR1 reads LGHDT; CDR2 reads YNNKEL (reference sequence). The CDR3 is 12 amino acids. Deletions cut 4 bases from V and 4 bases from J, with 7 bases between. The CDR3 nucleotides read TGTGCCAGCAGCCGCTCGGGCACTGAAGCTTTCTTT. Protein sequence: CASSRSGTEAFF.

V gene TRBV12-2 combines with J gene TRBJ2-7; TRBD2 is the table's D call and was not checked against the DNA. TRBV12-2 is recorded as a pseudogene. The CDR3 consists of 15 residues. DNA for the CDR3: TGTGCAAGTCGCCTAGTGGGCGGGGAGGACTACGAGCAGTACTTC. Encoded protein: CASRLVGGEDYEQYF.

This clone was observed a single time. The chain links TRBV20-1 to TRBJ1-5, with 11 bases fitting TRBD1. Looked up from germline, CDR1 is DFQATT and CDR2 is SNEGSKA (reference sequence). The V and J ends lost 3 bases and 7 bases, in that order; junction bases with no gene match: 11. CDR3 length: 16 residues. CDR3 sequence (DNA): TGCAGTGCTAGTGCACCCGGACAGGGGGCAAGACAGCCCCAGCATTTT. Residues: CSASAPGQGARQPQHF.

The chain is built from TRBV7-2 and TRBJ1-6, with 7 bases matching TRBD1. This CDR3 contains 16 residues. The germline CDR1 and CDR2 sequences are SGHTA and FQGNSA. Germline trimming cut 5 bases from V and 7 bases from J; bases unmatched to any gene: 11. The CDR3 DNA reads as TGTGCCAGCAGCCCCCGACTCCGGGACAGCAATTCACCCCTCCACTTT. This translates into CASSPRLRDSNSPLHF.

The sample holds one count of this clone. The CDR3 reads CASSRSGTGTDTQYF. The DNA for the CDR3 is TGTGCCAGCAGCCGTTCCGGGACTGGCACAGATACGCAGTATTTT. The chain links TRBV3-1 (or the pseudogene TRBV3-2) to TRBJ2-3, with a possible D match to TRBD2 (6 bases). CDR1 and CDR2 from the germline V gene are LGHDT and YNNKEL (reference sequence). The CDR3 has 15 residues. V was clipped by 4 bases and J by 1 base, with 12 bases between them.

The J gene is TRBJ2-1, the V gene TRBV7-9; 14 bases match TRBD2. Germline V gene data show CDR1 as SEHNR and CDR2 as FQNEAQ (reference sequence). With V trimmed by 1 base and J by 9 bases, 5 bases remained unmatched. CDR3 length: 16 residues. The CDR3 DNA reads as TGTGCCAGCAGCTTAGTTGGGACTAGCGGGAGTCGTGAGCAGTTCTTC. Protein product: CASSLVGTSGSREQFF.

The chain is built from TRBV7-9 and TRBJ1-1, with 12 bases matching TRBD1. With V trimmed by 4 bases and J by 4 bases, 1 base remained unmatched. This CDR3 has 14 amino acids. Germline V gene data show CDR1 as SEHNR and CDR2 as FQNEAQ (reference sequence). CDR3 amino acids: CASSWDRGRTEAFF. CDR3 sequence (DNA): TGTGCCAGCAGCTGGGACAGGGGGCGCACTGAAGCTTTCTTT. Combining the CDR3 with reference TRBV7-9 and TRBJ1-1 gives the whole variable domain DTGVSQNPRHKITKRGQNVTFRCDPISEHNRLYWYRQTLGQGPEFLTYFQNEAQLEKSRLLSDRFSAERPKGSFSTLEIQRTEQGDSAMYLCASSWDRGRTEAFFGQGTRLTVV.

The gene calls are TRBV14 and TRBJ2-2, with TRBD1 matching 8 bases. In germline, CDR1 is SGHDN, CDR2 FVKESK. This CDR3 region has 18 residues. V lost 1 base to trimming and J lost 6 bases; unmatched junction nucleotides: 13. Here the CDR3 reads CASSQGGQAGRRAGELFF. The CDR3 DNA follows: TGTGCCAGCAGCCAAGGGGGACAGGCCGGACGTAGGGCCGGGGAGCTGTTTTTT. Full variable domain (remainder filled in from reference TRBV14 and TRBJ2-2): EAGVTQFPSHSVIEKGQTVTLRCDPISGHDNLYWYRRVMGKEIKFLLHFVKESKQDESGMPNNRFLAERTGGTYSTLKVQPAELEDSGVYFCASSQGGQAGRRAGELFFGEGSRLTVL.

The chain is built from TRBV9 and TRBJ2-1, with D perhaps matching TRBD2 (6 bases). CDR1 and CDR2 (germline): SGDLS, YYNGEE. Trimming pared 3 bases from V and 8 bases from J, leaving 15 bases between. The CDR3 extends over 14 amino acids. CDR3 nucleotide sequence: TGTGCCAGCAGCGCTCGGACTACCCATTATGAGCAGTTCTTC. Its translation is CASSARTTHYEQFF.

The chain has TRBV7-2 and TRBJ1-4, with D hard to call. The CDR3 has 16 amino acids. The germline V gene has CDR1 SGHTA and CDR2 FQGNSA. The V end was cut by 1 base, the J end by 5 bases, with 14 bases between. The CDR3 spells CASSLDPTLPNEKLFF. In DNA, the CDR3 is TGTGCCAGCAGCTTAGACCCAACACTACCGAATGAAAAACTGTTTTTT.

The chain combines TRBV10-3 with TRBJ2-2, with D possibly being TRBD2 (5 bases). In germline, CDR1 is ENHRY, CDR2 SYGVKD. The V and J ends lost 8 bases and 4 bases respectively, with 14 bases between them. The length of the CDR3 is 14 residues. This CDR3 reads CAIGAGSGTGELFF. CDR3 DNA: TGTGCCATCGGCGCCGGCAGCGGCACCGGGGAGCTGTTTTTT.